The clone carrying this T cell receptor (beta chain) showed up many times. Template switching created a universal primer site, and the cDNA included unique molecular identifiers. TCRdb fed the 5' RACE reads into MiXCR, producing one record per CDR3 protein. The sample shows 350,000 or so distinct CDR3 sequences, roughly 10% of them seen only once. This specimen comes from a study of identical twins. The CDR3 is 14 residues long. Trimming removed 3 bases at V and 0 bases at J, with 10 bases between. Germline CDR1 reads DFQATT; CDR2 reads SNEGSKA (reference sequence). Sequenced: naive T cells sorted from blood. This TCR derives from a woman aged 50 to 60 in good health. The chain has TRBV20-1 and TRBJ2-3; D might be TRBD2 (5 bases). Written as DNA, the CDR3 is TGCAGTGCTAGTCGGCTAGCTAGCACAGATACGCAGTATTTT. Its translation: CSASRLASTDTQYF.